This is a list of T cell receptor beta chains from one sample in a study of shared clonotypes between healthy human individuals. The protocol was immunoSEQ multiplex PCR, while the TCRdb copy is restricted to in-frame clones and leaves out a portion. The table lists some 630,000 clones, approximately 96% of them singletons. Sequences were obtained from naive CD8+ T cells sorted from blood. The receptors originated from a woman under 40 in good health. Both conserved end residues are part of each CDR3. A D gene is named only where the DNA matches it firmly. Clone size is given for some rows only: seen once, a few or many times, or a class if the clone is expanded.

D	size	V	J	DNA	CDR3
TRBD1	.	TRBV19	TRBJ1-2	TGTGCCAGTAATCCTCAGGGGGTAACTGCTGGCTACACCTTC	CASNPQGVTAGYTF
.	once	TRBV2	TRBJ1-5	TGTGCCAGCAGTGAAGGGGAGTTTAGCAATCAGCCCCAGCATTTT	CASSEGEFSNQPQHF
.	.	TRBV7-8	TRBJ1-1	TGTGCCAGCAGCCAGGGGACAACCGAAGCTTTCTTT	CASSQGTTEAFF
.	.	TRBV2	TRBJ1-1	TGTGCCAGCACCATTTTGAACACTGAAGCTTTCTTT	CASTILNTEAFF
TRBD1	once	TRBV9	TRBJ2-5	TGTGCCAGCAGCGTCGGGACAGGGATAGAGACCCAGTACTTC	CASSVGTGIETQYF
.	.	TRBV7-9	TRBJ2-7	TGTGCCAGCAGCTTATCGGACGCCGAGCAGTACTTC	CASSLSDAEQYF
.	.	TRBV28	TRBJ2-3	TGTGCCAGCAGTTCAACGGAAGGGGAAGATACGCAGTATTTT	CASSSTEGEDTQYF
TRBD1	.	TRBV27	TRBJ2-2	TGTGCCAGCAGTTGGGACAGGGGGCGAAACGGGGAGCTGTTTTTT	CASSWDRGRNGELFF
.	.	TRBV4-1	TRBJ2-7	TGCGCCAGCAGCCCATTAGTCACCGTGAGCTACGAGCAGTACTTC	CASSPLVTVSYEQYF
TRBD2	.	TRBV7-9	TRBJ2-1	TGTGCCACGGCCCTAGCGGGTAATGAGCAGTTCTTC	CATALAGNEQFF
.	.	TRBV27	TRBJ2-7	TGTGCCAGCAGTTTAGGTGTCAGTCCCTACGAGCAGTACTTC	CASSLGVSPYEQYF
.	once	TRBV19	TRBJ2-7	TGTGCCAGTAGTCCCCCGGGACTCGCCTCCTACGAGCAGTACTTC	CASSPPGLASYEQYF
.	.	TRBV6-5	TRBJ2-1	TGTGCCAGCAGGGACCCTGAAGCTTACAATGAGCAGTTCTTC	CASRDPEAYNEQFF
.	.	TRBV9	TRBJ2-7	TGTGCCAGCAGCGTAGGCGGACGCTCCTACGAGCAGTACTTC	CASSVGGRSYEQYF
.	once	TRBV4-1	TRBJ1-6	TGCGCCAGCAGCCGGGGGCTCTCAAATTCACCCCTCCACTTT	CASSRGLSNSPLHF
TRBD2	.	TRBV7-6	TRBJ2-1	TGTGCCAGCAGCTTAACGGGAGGGCCCAGCAATGAGCAGTTCTTC	CASSLTGGPSNEQFF
.	.	TRBV5-6	TRBJ1-2	TGTGCCAGCAGCTTTGGAGGCGGGGTTGGGGGCTACACCTTC	CASSFGGGVGGYTF
TRBD1	.	TRBV2	TRBJ2-5	TGTGCCAGCAGTGGTTGGGACAGGGGTGAGACCCAGTACTTC	CASSGWDRGETQYF
TRBD2	.	TRBV7-9	TRBJ2-1	TGTGCCAGCAGCTCAGACCCCTGGGTTAGCGGGAGGACTTACAATGAGCAGTTCTTC	CASSSDPWVSGRTYNEQFF
.	.	TRBV19	TRBJ2-7	TGTGCCAGTAGTATAGGGGTAACTTACGAGCAGTACTTC	CASSIGVTYEQYF
.	once	TRBV5-1	TRBJ2-7	TGCGCCAGCAGCTTGGAGGGCAGGCCCTACGAGCAGTACTTC	CASSLEGRPYEQYF
.	.	TRBV7-6	TRBJ1-4	TGTGCCAGCAGCTTAGGACGGAGAGCTAATGAAAAACTGTTTTTT	CASSLGRRANEKLFF
TRBD2	.	TRBV4-1	TRBJ2-7	TGCGCCAGCAGAGAGCGGGAGGGGACCTACGAGCAGTACTTC	CASREREGTYEQYF
.	.	TRBV2	TRBJ1-5	TGTGCCAGCAGTCGGGCAGAGACGGACAATCAGCCCCAGCATTTT	CASSRAETDNQPQHF
.	.	TRBV28	TRBJ1-1	TGTGCCAGCAGTTTTTTGCCCGGCCGGAACACTGAAGCTTTCTTT	CASSFLPGRNTEAFF
.	.	TRBV28	TRBJ1-4	TGTGCCAGCAGGTTTGAAGATAATGAAAAACTGTTTTTT	CASRFEDNEKLFF
.	.	TRBV27	TRBJ2-7	TGTGCCAGCAGTTTACGGGGCCGTTACGAGCAGTACTTC	CASSLRGRYEQYF
.	.	TRBV7-9	TRBJ2-5	TGTGCCAGCAGCTTAGTGGGGGTTCAAGAGACCCAGTACTTC	CASSLVGVQETQYF
.	.	TRBV28	TRBJ2-7	TGTGCCAGCAGTCCCCCGGGACACGAGGAAGCCTACGAGCAGTACTTC	CASSPPGHEEAYEQYF
TRBD1	.	TRBV6-1	TRBJ1-2	TGTGCCAGCAGTGTCACCATGACAGGGGGCAGGCTCTATGGCTACACCTTC	CASSVTMTGGRLYGYTF
TRBD1	.	TRBV7-9	TRBJ1-3	TGTGCCAGCAGCTTGGCAGGGGGCTTTGGAAACACCATATATTTT	CASSLAGGFGNTIYF
TRBD1	.	TRBV5-6	TRBJ1-3	TGTGCCAGCAGCTTCGGGACAGGGTCTGGAAACACCATATATTTT	CASSFGTGSGNTIYF
TRBD2	.	TRBV29-1	TRBJ2-1	TGCAGTCTAGCGGGAGTATCCTACAATGAGCAGTTCTTC	CSLAGVSYNEQFF
.	.	TRBV9	TRBJ1-1	TGTGCCAGCAGCGTAGGGGGAGACACTGAAGCTTTCTTT	CASSVGGDTEAFF
.	.	TRBV6-6	TRBJ2-1	TGTGCCAGCAGTTACTCGATGCCTAGCAGAGAGCAGTTCTTC	CASSYSMPSREQFF
.	.	TRBV10-3	TRBJ1-1	TGTGCCATCAGTGAGGGACCGTTTGGGACTGAAGCTTTCTTT	CAISEGPFGTEAFF
TRBD2	.	TRBV6-1	TRBJ2-7	TGTGCCAGCAGTGGGGGACTAGCTTACGAGCAGTACTTC	CASSGGLAYEQYF